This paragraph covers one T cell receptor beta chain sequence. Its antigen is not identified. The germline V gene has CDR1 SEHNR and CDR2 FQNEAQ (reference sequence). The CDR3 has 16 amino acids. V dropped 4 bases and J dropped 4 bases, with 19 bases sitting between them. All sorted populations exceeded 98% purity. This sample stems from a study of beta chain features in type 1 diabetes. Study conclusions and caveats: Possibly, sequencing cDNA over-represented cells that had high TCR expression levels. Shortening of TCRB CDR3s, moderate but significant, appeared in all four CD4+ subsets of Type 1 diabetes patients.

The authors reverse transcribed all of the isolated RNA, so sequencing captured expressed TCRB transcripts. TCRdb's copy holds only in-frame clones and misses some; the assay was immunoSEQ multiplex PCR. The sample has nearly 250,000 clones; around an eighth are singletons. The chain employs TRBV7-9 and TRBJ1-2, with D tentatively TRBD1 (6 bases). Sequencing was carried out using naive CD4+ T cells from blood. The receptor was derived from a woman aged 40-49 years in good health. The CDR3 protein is CASSSSGGGGSYGYTF. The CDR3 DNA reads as TGTGCCAGCAGCTCCTCCGGGGGAGGGGGTAGCTATGGCTACACCTTC. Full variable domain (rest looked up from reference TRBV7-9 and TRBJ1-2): DTGVSQNPRHKITKRGQNVTFRCDPISEHNRLYWYRQTLGQGPEFLTYFQNEAQLEKSRLLSDRFSAERPKGSFSTLEIQRTEQGDSAMYLCASSSSGGGGSYGYTFGSGTRLTVV.